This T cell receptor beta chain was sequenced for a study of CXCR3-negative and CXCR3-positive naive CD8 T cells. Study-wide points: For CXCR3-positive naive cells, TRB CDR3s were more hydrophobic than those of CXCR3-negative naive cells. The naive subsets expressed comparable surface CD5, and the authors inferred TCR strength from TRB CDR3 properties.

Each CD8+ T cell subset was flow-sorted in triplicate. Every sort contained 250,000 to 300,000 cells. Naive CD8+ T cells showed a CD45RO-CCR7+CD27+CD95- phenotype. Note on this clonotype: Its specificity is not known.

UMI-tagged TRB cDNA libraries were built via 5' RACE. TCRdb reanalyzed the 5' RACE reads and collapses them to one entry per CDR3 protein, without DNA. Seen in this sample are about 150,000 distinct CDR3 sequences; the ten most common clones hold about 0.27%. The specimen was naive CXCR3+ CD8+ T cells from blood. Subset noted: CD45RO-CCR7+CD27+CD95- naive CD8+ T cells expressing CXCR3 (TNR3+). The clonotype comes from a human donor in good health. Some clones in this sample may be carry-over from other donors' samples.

The chain's CDR3 is CAGGPTNTGELFF. The chain couples TRBV27 to TRBJ2-2; TCRdb names TRBD1, which stays unverified in the absence of DNA. This CDR3 spans 13 amino acids. Germline assignment: CDR1 MNHEY and CDR2 SMNVEV (reference sequence).